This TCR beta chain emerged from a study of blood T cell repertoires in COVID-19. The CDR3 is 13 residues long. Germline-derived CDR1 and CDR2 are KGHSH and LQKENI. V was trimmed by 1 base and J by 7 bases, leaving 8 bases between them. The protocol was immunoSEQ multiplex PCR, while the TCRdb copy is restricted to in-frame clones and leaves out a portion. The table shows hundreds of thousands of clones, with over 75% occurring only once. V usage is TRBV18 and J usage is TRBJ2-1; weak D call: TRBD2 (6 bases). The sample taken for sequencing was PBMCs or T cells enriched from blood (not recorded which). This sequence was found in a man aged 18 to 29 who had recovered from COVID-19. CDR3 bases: TGTGCCAGCTCACCACGGCGGGATAATGAGCAGTTCTTC. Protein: CASSPRRDNEQFF.